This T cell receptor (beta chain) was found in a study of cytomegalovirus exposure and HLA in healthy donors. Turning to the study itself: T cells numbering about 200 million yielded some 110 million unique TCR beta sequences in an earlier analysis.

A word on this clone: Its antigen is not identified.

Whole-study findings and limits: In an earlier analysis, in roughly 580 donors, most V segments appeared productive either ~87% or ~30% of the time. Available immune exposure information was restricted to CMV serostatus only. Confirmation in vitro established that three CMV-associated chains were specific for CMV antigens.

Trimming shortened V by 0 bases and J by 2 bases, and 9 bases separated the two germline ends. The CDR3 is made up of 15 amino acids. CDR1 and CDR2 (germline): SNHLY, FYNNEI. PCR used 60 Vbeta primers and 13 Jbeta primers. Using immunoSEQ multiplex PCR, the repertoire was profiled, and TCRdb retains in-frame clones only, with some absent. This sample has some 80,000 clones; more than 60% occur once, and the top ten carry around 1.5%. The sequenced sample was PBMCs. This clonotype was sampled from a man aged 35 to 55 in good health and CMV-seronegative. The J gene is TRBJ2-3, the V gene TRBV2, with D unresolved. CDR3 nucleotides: TGTGCCAGCAGTGAAGCGCACTACACCACAGATACGCAGTATTTT. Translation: CASSEAHYTTDTQYF.